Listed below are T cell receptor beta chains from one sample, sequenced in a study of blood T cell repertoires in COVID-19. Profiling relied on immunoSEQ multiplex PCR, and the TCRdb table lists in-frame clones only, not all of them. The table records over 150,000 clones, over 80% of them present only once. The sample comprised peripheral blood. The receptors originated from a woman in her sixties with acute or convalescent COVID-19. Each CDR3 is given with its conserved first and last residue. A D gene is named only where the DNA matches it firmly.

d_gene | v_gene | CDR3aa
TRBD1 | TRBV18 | CASSPRDRGMEPQHF
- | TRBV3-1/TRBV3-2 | CASSQDPVAETHEQYF
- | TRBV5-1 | CASSLGSSGNTIYF
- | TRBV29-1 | CSVRQASNTEAFF
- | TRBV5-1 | CASGPVSPGNTIYF
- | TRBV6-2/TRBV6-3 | CASSYEDSRSYEQYF
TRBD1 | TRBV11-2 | CASSLGGQGFVFF
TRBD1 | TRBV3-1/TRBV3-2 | CASSLFRDREETQYF
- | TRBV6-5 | CASTKTGSMNTEAFF
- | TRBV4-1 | CASSQEVATTNEKLFF
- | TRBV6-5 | CASRQTDTQYF
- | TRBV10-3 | CAISEGPQNQPQHF
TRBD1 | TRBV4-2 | CASSQEGTGGLGTEAFF
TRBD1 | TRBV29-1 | CSVESGDRVGYEQYF
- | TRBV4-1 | CASSQVGGGNQPQHF
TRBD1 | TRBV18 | CASSPTPGTGGPGNYGYTF
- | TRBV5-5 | CASSSNQGLSTDTQYF
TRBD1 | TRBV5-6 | CASSSPGTGVYGYTF
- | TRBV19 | CASSVQDNSPLHF
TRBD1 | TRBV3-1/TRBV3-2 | CASSQRQGSYEQYF
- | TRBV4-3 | CASSQDRGKYGYTF
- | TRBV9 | CASSVGASTANEKLFF
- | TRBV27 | CASSRGILYEQYF
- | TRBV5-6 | CASSLNGGPTGELFF
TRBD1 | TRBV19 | CASSPGQGLYGYTF
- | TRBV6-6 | CASSQYPSTRTLQTQYF
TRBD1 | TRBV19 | CASTSRTGGYGYTF
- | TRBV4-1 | CASSQGFPATNEKLFF
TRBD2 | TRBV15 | CATSSPRGGDNEQFF
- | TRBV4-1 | CASSQVQANYGYTF
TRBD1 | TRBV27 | CASSSGQGSSYEQYF
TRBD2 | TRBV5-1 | CASSYTLAGGETQYF
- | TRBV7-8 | CASSSSAGAHTDTQYF
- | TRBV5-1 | CASSLEGLISNQPQHF
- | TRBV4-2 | CASSPPAGASTDTQYF
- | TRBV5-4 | CASSPREGDTEAFF
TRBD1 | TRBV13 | CASRGDRGHSYGYTF